This T cell receptor beta chain appears in the sequencing data of a study of blood T cell repertoires in COVID-19. Study-wide context: The study drew acute and convalescent COVID-19 samples from the United States, Italy and Spain.

Profiling relied on immunoSEQ multiplex PCR, and the TCRdb table lists in-frame clones only, not all of them. The data hold more than 110,000 clones, with 84% observed a single time. The germline gives CDR1 LNHDA, CDR2 SQIVND (reference sequence). The CDR3 is 16 amino acids. V lost 4 bases and J lost 5, with 20 bases in between. The TCR sequence derives from a human donor in a cohort sampled during active COVID-19. Input material: peripheral blood. The chain combines TRBV19 with TRBJ1-1; D might be TRBD1 (5 bases). The chain's CDR3 is CASSTPVGGRGTEAFF. In DNA form, the CDR3 reads TGTGCCAGTAGTACTCCTGTCGGGGGGAGGGGAACTGAAGCTTTCTTT. Full variable domain (missing parts from reference TRBV19 and TRBJ1-1): DGGITQSPKYLFRKEGQNVTLSCEQNLNHDAMYWYRQDPGQGLRLIYYSQIVNDFQKGDIAEGYSVSREKKESFPLTVTSAQKNPTAFYLCASSTPVGGRGTEAFFGQGTRLTVV.